The clone carrying this T cell receptor beta chain was picked up a small number of times. This sample is drawn from a study of Graves' ophthalmopathy and Graves' hyperthyroidism. Amplification targeted the TCR beta CDR3 regions, with RNA transcripts as the source material. The first-round RT-PCR employed HTBI primers together with the Qiagen OneStep RT-PCR kit. A multiplex PCR was then performed as the second round. Each CDR3 protein gets one entry after TCRdb re-called the multiplex PCR reads with MiXCR. This sample has approximately 460,000 distinct CDR3 sequences, with 13% to 15% found just once. The sequenced sample was blood. The clonotype was recovered from a woman aged 30 to 39 with Graves' ophthalmopathy.

The CDR3, as DNA: TGCAGTGCGCCTGCGGTAACTAGCGGGAGTTACGAGCAGTACTTC. This gives the protein CSAPAVTSGSYEQYF. The chain uses TRBV20-1 and TRBJ2-7; 11 positions agree with TRBD2. This CDR3 is 15 amino acids long. J was trimmed by 4 bases and V by 6 bases; bases with no gene match: 11. The germline CDR1 and CDR2 sequences are DFQATT and SNEGSKA (reference sequence).